This T cell receptor (beta chain) appears in the sequencing data of a study of blood T cell repertoires in COVID-19. As for the study in general: Some COVID-19 samples were acute and others convalescent; all came from the United States, Italy and Spain.

In germline, CDR1 is SGHRS, CDR2 YFSETQ. The CDR3 is 14 residues long. V was trimmed by 0 bases and J by 2 bases, leaving 8 bases between them. This table comes from immunoSEQ multiplex PCR, and its TCRdb copy is limited to in-frame clones, with some not included. The table lists 180,000 or so clones, about 78% of them singletons. Sequenced: peripheral blood. The rearrangement joins TRBV5-1 to TRBJ1-1, with a possible D match to TRBD1 (6 bases). The receptor was isolated from a woman aged 50 to 60 with active or convalescent COVID-19. CDR3 in amino acids: CASSLGTDNTEAFF. DNA of the CDR3: TGCGCCAGCAGCTTGGGGACAGACAACACTGAAGCTTTCTTT.